The 12 T cell receptor beta chains in this list originate from one sample, sequenced in a study of blood T cell repertoires in COVID-19. The repertoire was sequenced with immunoSEQ multiplex PCR; TCRdb's copy has only in-frame clones and lacks some. The data show some 270,000 clones, roughly nine tenths seen once. Sequences were obtained from peripheral blood. Receptors were obtained from a woman in her thirties or forties who had recovered from COVID-19.

The chain carries TRBV12-3 or TRBV12-4 and TRBJ1-5; no definite D call. The CDR3 contains 12 residues. Deletions cut 4 bases from V and 6 bases from J, with 7 bases between. The CDR3 DNA reads as TGTGCCAGCAGTTCTACAGTTCAGCCCCAGCATTTT. Its translation: CASSSTVQPQHF.

V usage is TRBV28 and J usage is TRBJ1-3, with D hard to call. CDR3 length equals 15 residues. V was pared by 5 bases and J by 0 bases, with 11 bases between. Germline CDR1 is MDHEN and CDR2 is SYDVKM. CDR3 loop: CASSVAVNSGNTIYF. The CDR3 region has the DNA TGTGCCAGCAGTGTTGCGGTGAACTCTGGAAACACCATATATTTT.

V is TRBV19 and J is TRBJ1-3; D is perhaps TRBD1 (5 bases). CDR1 LNHDA and CDR2 SQIVND come from the germline V gene (reference sequence). This CDR3 is 15 amino acids long. V was trimmed by 4 bases and J by 0 bases, leaving 10 bases between them. CDR3 in DNA: TGTGCCAGTAGTACTCTGACAGACTCTGGAAACACCATATATTTT. This sequence encodes CASSTLTDSGNTIYF. Full variable domain (remainder filled in from reference TRBV19 and TRBJ1-3): DGGITQSPKYLFRKEGQNVTLSCEQNLNHDAMYWYRQDPGQGLRLIYYSQIVNDFQKGDIAEGYSVSREKKESFPLTVTSAQKNPTAFYLCASSTLTDSGNTIYFGEGSWLTVV.

In this sample, this clone turned up once. The chain couples TRBV4-1 to TRBJ1-6; 7 bases agree with TRBD1. Unmatched junction bases numbered 10, after V lost 0 bases and J lost 8 bases. This CDR3 has 17 residues. CDR1 and CDR2 (germline): MGHRA, YSYEKL. In DNA form, the CDR3 reads TGCGCCAGCAGCCAAGACCCCCAGGGGGATCGGGATTCACCCCTCCACTTT. Translating gives CASSQDPQGDRDSPLHF.

This clone was detected only a few times. The rearrangement links TRBV18 to TRBJ1-1; no clear D. Germline V CDR1 and CDR2: KGHSH, LQKENI. V lost 2 bases to trimming and J lost 3 bases, with 10 bases between them. CDR3 size: 14 residues. As DNA, the CDR3 is TGTGCCAGCTCACCAGGAGGGAAGGACACTGAAGCTTTCTTT. This encodes CASSPGGKDTEAFF. Filled out from reference TRBV18 and TRBJ1-1, the complete variable domain reads NAGVMQNPRHLVRRRGQEARLRCSPMKGHSHVYWYRQLPEEGLKFMVYLQKENIIDESGMPKERFSAEFPKEGPSILRIQQVVRGDSAAYFCASSPGGKDTEAFFGQGTRLTVV.

The chain employs TRBV27 and TRBJ1-5; 7 bases agree with TRBD1. This CDR3 spans 14 amino acids. Germline trimming cut 4 bases from V and 5 bases from J; bases unmatched to any gene: 5. CDR1 and CDR2 (germline): MNHEY, SMNVEV (reference sequence). In nucleotides, the CDR3 is TGTGCCAGCAGTTCAGGGGGAGCTTATCAGCCCCAGCATTTT. Amino acids: CASSSGGAYQPQHF.

This rearrangement joins TRBV19 to TRBJ1-2; D is ambiguous. V dropped 6 bases and J dropped 7 bases, with 15 bases sitting between them. CDR1 and CDR2 (germline): LNHDA, SQIVND (reference sequence). This CDR3 is 13 amino acids long. For the CDR3, the DNA is TGTGCCAGTAGCCCGGCGGTGGCGCGTGGCTACACCTTC. Translated: CASSPAVARGYTF.

This clone was found once. The chain links TRBV27 to TRBJ1-4; D unclear. CDR3 size: 15 residues. Germline V gene data show CDR1 as MNHEY and CDR2 as SMNVEV (reference sequence). Trimming removed 5 bases from V and 8 bases from J, with 18 bases in between. The CDR3 sequence: CASSQRSQRREKLFF. CDR3 coding DNA: TGTGCCAGCAGTCAGCGGTCCCAGAGGAGGGAAAAACTGTTTTTT. The complete variable domain, with remaining parts taken from reference TRBV27 and TRBJ1-4, reads EAQVTQNPRYLITVTGKKLTVTCSQNMNHEYMSWYRQDPGLGLRQIYYSMNVEVTDKGDVPEGYKVSRKEKRNFPLILESPSPNQTSLYFCASSQRSQRREKLFFGSGTQLSVL.

The rearrangement joins TRBV7-9 to TRBJ2-3; D gene uncertain. This CDR3 has 14 amino acids. Germline CDR1 is SEHNR and CDR2 is FQNEAQ (reference sequence). V was clipped by 0 bases and J by 3 bases, with 7 bases between them. The CDR3 spells CASSLAQATDTQYF. The DNA of the CDR3 is TGTGCCAGCAGCTTAGCGCAAGCAACAGATACGCAGTATTTT.

The V and J genes are TRBV28 and TRBJ1-2; tentative D call: TRBD1 (5 bases). The germline gives CDR1 MDHEN, CDR2 SYDVKM. This CDR3 is 14 amino acids long. V lost 6 bases, J lost 4 bases, and 15 bases lay in between. CDR3 protein: CASRTPTGSYGYTF. The CDR3 DNA reads TGTGCCAGCAGGACCCCCACAGGATCCTATGGCTACACCTTC.

The rearrangement links TRBV27 to TRBJ2-2, with TRBD1 as a possible D gene (6 bases). The CDR3 length is 12 residues. V was cut by 8 bases and J by 3 bases, with 7 bases left in between. Germline values: CDR1 MNHEY, CDR2 SMNVEV (reference sequence). The CDR3 reads CASGQYTGELFF. As DNA, the CDR3 is TGTGCCAGCGGACAGTACACCGGGGAGCTGTTTTTT.

The genes are TRBV5-1 and TRBJ2-2, with 12 nucleotides matching TRBD2. After removal of 0 bases from V and 3 bases from J, the junction contained 9 bases not matched to a gene. This CDR3 contains 19 residues. The germline V gene encodes CDR1 SGHRS and CDR2 YFSETQ. The CDR3 nucleotides are TGCGCCAGCAGCTTGGCCCTGACTAGCGGGAGTTGGGACACCGGGGAGCTGTTTTTT. Translation: CASSLALTSGSWDTGELFF. The variable domain in full, with the rest retrieved from reference TRBV5-1 and TRBJ2-2, is KAGVTQTPRYLIKTRGQQVTLSCSPISGHRSVSWYQQTPGQGLQFLFEYFSETQRNKGNFPGRFSGRQFSNSRSEMNVSTLELGDSALYLCASSLALTSGSWDTGELFFGEGSRLTVL.